This record concerns one T cell receptor (beta chain) sequence. This record comes from a study of blood T cell repertoires in COVID-19. Turning to the study itself: Samples representing acute and convalescent COVID-19 were sourced from the United States, Italy and Spain. The analysed material was cDNA or gDNA that came from T cells, B-cell-depleted T cells, or PBMCs.

The table came from immunoSEQ multiplex PCR; TCRdb's copy has only in-frame clones and leaves some out. The sample has about 82,000 clones; around 83% are singletons. Sequencing used peripheral blood. This TCR was sampled from a woman aged 60-75 years with acute or convalescent COVID-19.

The CDR3 DNA is TGTGCCAGCAGTTCCTATTCTAGCGGACAAGAGACCCAGTACTTC. Translating it yields CASSSYSSGQETQYF. This chain joins TRBV27 and TRBJ2-5; TRBD2 aligns across 7 bases. Germline assignment: CDR1 MNHEY and CDR2 SMNVEV (reference sequence). The V and J ends lost 4 bases and 2 bases, in that order; junction bases with no gene match: 7. This CDR3 region has 15 residues.